This T cell receptor (beta chain) came from a study of identical twins (dated by TCRdb to 2015 to 2016). About the investigation overall: TCR alpha and beta repertoires from monozygotic twins, unrelated adults of various ages and cord blood were deep-sequenced to test whether fetal clonotypes persist. To rule out contamination, the twin experiments were replicated at different times with different library preparation protocols.

Library creation used 5' RACE. TCRdb shows the sequencer as Illumina HiSeq 2000. A universal primer binding site was introduced by template switching, and a unique molecular identifier was present in the final cDNA, enabling accurate counting of TCR cDNA molecules. First-strand cDNA for TCR alpha and beta chains was synthesized from specific primers in the conserved constant-segment region. To control for contamination, every cDNA library was double barcoded, receiving both a SMART-Mk sample barcode and Illumina barcodes. Two successive PCR steps introduced TruSeq adapter sequences along with Illumina sample barcodes. TCR alpha and beta cDNA libraries were sequenced on the Illumina HiSeq platform with custom primers. On the study's bioinformatics: MiGEC was used to process raw reads and extract unique molecular identifiers, and MiXCR was used to find CDR3 positions. Recombination models were inferred per individual with the repgenHMM and IGoR tools using an EM algorithm. Shared clonotypes were analyzed with the tcR package in R, and sharing was normalized by the product of cloneset sizes. To study raw recombination free of thymic and clonal selection effects, out-of-frame nonproductive sequences were analyzed. TCRdb trimmed the raw reads at Q25, called clones with MiXCR and kept productive beta chains. Rows are combined by CDR3 protein, so each entry shows the most common genes and DNA. None of the V and J calls come from the authors' own analysis; TCRdb made them. This sample holds hundreds of thousands of distinct CDR3 sequences; roughly an eighth were observed only once. About 1.6% of the sample goes to the ten largest clones.

There are a few counts of this clonotype. This receptor's antigen is unknown. No much larger clonotype is one base removed from it; base qualities were not supplied. The CDR3, cysteine through phenylalanine, is 13 amino acids long. This entry keeps only the CDR3 DNA: 39 bases, framed from base 1. The germline V gene specifies WSHSY as CDR1 and SAAADI as CDR2. Trimming accounts for 10 bases at V and 5 bases at J, while the number of junction bases matched to no gene is 9. All donors were healthy Caucasians. Three pairs of female monozygotic twins, all aged about 18 to 30 years, made up the twin cohort. RNA for TCR libraries was isolated from peripheral blood mononuclear cells. The full study reports these points: Fewer insertions were carried by abundant cord blood beta clonotypes; a weaker similar trend was observed in young adult naive repertoires, while no such trend was observed in memory repertoires. Out-of-frame TCR alpha sharing in monozygotic twins was systematically underestimated by recombination models, whereas sharing between unrelated individuals was in agreement with the recombination models. A weaker excess of twin sharing was found in beta out-of-frame sequences because the signal-to-noise ratio was lowered by fewer shared sequences. Because the same donors could not be followed over many years, the conclusions relied on cross-sectional statistical analysis. Compared with coincidental sharing between unrelated individuals, an excess of low generation-probability sequences was observed among out-of-frame TCR alpha sequences shared between twins. Zero-insertion analyses could be partly confounded by invariant T cells such as MAIT and iNKT, although diverse VJ usage argued against such confounding for most clonotypes.

This same sample was also taken into another study, of yellow fever vaccine responses in identical twins. From that second study: The T cell response to vaccination in identical twins was reported by the authors to appear partly convergent and partly personalized. In the study, vaccine-responding T cell clones were precisely tracked in identical twins.

This TCR was sampled from a woman younger than 35 in good health. The rearranged chain carries TRBV10-2 and TRBJ2-5, with TRBD1 matching 8 junction bases. Specimen: PBMCs. The bases read TGCGCCACCCAGGGGGCCACGGCCGAGACCCAGTACTTC. Translated, this gives CATQGATAETQYF.